The clone carrying this TCR beta chain was counted many times. The antigen is undetermined. Libraries of TCR beta came from iRepertoire HTBI primers plus Arm-PCR of CDR3 regions. TCRdb reanalysed the multiplex PCR reads using MiXCR and keeps one entry per CDR3 protein. The sample contains approximately 290,000 distinct CDR3 sequences, approximately 20% of which appear only once. V dropped 1 base and J dropped 5 bases, with 5 bases sitting between them. This CDR3 has 12 amino acids. Germline values: CDR1 LGHDT, CDR2 YNNKEL (reference sequence). This entry belongs to a study of regulatory T cells in long-lasting Graves disease. Study-wide points: Persistent disease preferred TRBV28, TRBJ1-2 and TRBJ2-5.

Regarding time point: persistent/refractory GD, antithyroid drugs over 5 years with positive TRAb. The TCR library used RNA extracted from PBMCs. Around 8.2 milliliters of peripheral blood were drawn into EDTA tubes. The sample here was peripheral blood mononuclear cells (PBMCs), taken when the disease was refractory, from a patient treated with antithyroid drugs. The clonotype originates from a female donor with Graves disease. The rearrangement joins TRBV3-1 to TRBJ2-5; D is unresolved. The CDR3 DNA follows: TGTGCCAGCAGCCAAGGTCCGGAGACCCAGTACTTC. The encoded protein is CASSQGPETQYF.